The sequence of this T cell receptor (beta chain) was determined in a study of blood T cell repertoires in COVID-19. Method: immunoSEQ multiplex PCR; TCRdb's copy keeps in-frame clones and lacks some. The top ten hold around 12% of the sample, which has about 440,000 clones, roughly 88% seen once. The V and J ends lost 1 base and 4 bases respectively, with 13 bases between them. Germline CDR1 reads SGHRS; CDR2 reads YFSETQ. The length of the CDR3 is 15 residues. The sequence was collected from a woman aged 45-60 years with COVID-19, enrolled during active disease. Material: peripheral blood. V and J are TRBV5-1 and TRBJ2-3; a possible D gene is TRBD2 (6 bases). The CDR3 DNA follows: TGCGCCAGCAGCTTGTTGGGAACTAGCCCAGATACGCAGTATTTT. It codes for CASSLLGTSPDTQYF.